This T cell receptor beta chain is from a study of cytomegalovirus exposure and HLA in healthy donors. As for the study in general: Within the Caucasian-associated ancestry cluster were roughly 81% of the roughly 430 genotyped donors.

A note on this clone: Its antigen remains unidentified.

With 60 Vbeta and 13 Jbeta primers, the PCR was carried out. The method was immunoSEQ multiplex PCR; TCRdb's version includes in-frame clones alone and lacks a portion of them. The repertoire includes about 200,000 clones, roughly 77% of them detected once, and about 0.37% sits in the top ten. Study-wide findings and caveats: Cytomegalovirus association was listed for 150 or so TCR beta chains. The authors reported that TCR beta sequences could predict HLA-A and HLA-B alleles. These predictions were accurate for most subjects in the first cohort.

CDR1 is DFQATT, CDR2 SNEGSKA, per germline (reference sequence). The length of the CDR3 is 11 residues. The V gene lost 6 bases and the J gene lost 6 bases, with 9 bases spanning the gap. Sequencing used PBMCs. This sequence was found in a male donor in good health and CMV-seropositive. V usage is TRBV20-1 and J usage is TRBJ2-1; maybe TRBD1 (5 bases). In DNA form, the CDR3 reads TGCAGTGCGGAAGACAGCAATGAGCAGTTCTTC. Translation: CSAEDSNEQFF.